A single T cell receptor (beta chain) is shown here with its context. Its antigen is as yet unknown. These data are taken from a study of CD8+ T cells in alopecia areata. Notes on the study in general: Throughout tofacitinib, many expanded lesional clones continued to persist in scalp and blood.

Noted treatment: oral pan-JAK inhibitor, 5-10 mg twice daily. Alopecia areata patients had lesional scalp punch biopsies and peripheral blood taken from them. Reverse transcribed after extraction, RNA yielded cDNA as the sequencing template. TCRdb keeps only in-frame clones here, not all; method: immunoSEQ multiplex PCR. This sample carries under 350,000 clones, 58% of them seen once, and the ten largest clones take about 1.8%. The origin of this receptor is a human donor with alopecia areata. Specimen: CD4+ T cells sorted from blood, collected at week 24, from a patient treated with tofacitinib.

The CDR3 loop is CASSLGWTGTHSNQPQHF. CDR3 coding DNA: TGTGCCAGCAGCTTAGGGTGGACAGGGACGCATAGCAATCAGCCCCAGCATTTT. The chain has TRBV7-2 and TRBJ1-5, with TRBD1 matching over 8 bases. V lost 1 base and J lost 0; bases outside the gene matches: 8. Germline lookup yields CDR1 SGHTA and CDR2 FQGNSA. The CDR3 extends over 18 amino acids.